A selection of T cell receptor beta chains follows, all from one sample in a study of blood T cell repertoires in COVID-19. Profiled with immunoSEQ multiplex PCR; TCRdb holds only in-frame clones, not every one. Found here are 85,000 to 110,000 clones, roughly 90% of them singletons; the top ten hold more than 15%. Sequenced input: peripheral blood. The receptors stem from a woman of 80 years or more in a cohort sampled during active COVID-19. Both conserved end residues are part of each CDR3. The D gene is left open where the match is weak. Clone size is given for some rows only: seen once, a few or many times, or a class if the clone is expanded.

.,TRBV27,TRBJ2-2,.,CASSATENTGELFF,TGTGCCAGCAGTGCGACAGAGAACACCGGGGAGCTGTTTTTT
.,TRBV10-1,TRBJ2-1,.,CASRDTRNNEQFF,TGCGCCAGCAGAGATACTAGGAACAATGAGCAGTTCTTC
.,TRBV5-1,TRBJ1-1,.,CASSFSDRPEIPEAFF,TGCGCCAGCAGCTTTTCGGACAGACCAGAGATCCCTGAAGCTTTCTTT
.,TRBV6-5,TRBJ2-3,TRBD2,CASRVSGGSTDTQYF,TGTGCCAGCAGAGTTAGCGGGGGGAGTACAGATACGCAGTATTTT
.,TRBV20-1,TRBJ1-2,.,CSASYSGQAQIGYTF,TGCAGTGCTAGTTATTCTGGGCAGGCGCAAATTGGCTACACCTTC
.,TRBV4-1,TRBJ1-2,.,CASSQDHGGIYRTF,TGCGCCAGCAGCCAAGATCATGGAGGGATATATCGCACCTTC
.,TRBV14,TRBJ2-2,.,CASSLATGTGELFF,TGTGCCAGCAGCCTAGCGACTGGGACCGGGGAGCTGTTTTTT
.,TRBV20-1,TRBJ2-3,TRBD2,CSASSSGYTDTQYF,TGCAGTGCTAGTAGTAGCGGGTACACAGATACGCAGTATTTT
once,TRBV6-6,TRBJ1-1,.,CASSPQGRTEAFF,TGTGCCAGCAGTCCCCAGGGAAGGACTGAAGCTTTCTTT
.,TRBV21-1,TRBJ1-2,.,CASKGGGGERYGYTF,TGTGCCAGCAAAGGAGGTGGGGGGGAGAGGTATGGCTACACCTTC
.,TRBV11-2,TRBJ2-5,.,CASSPPGLQETQYF,TGTGCCAGCAGCCCACCGGGACTCCAAGAGACCCAGTACTTC
.,TRBV11-2,TRBJ2-7,.,CASSLVRYGVRGIHEQYF,TGTGCCAGCAGCTTAGTGCGGTATGGGGTTCGGGGAATACACGAGCAGTACTTC
.,TRBV28,TRBJ2-5,TRBD2,CASVKRESWETQYF,TGTGCCAGCGTCAAGCGGGAGTCCTGGGAGACCCAGTACTTC
many,TRBV6-1,TRBJ1-5,TRBD1,CASSEDGTGRAVRHF,TGTGCCAGCAGTGAAGATGGGACAGGGCGGGCTGTAAGGCATTTT
.,TRBV15,TRBJ1-5,.,CATSSGGGSNQPQHF,TGTGCCACCAGCAGCGGGGGAGGAAGCAATCAGCCCCAGCATTTT
.,TRBV10-1,TRBJ1-1,TRBD1,CASSRYRGLMNTEAFF,TGCGCCAGCAGCCGCTACAGGGGCCTCATGAACACTGAAGCTTTCTTT
few,TRBV5-8,TRBJ2-3,.,CASPQTALTDTQYF,TGTGCCAGCCCACAAACAGCCTTGACCGATACGCAGTATTTT
.,TRBV6-2/TRBV6-3,TRBJ1-5,.,CASSYPNNQPQHF,TGTGCCAGCAGTTACCCAAACAATCAGCCCCAGCATTTT
.,TRBV7-9,TRBJ2-7,TRBD1,CASTGDRGQYEQYF,TGTGCCAGCACGGGGGACAGGGGGCAATACGAGCAGTACTTC
.,TRBV6-5,TRBJ2-7,.,CASRVGVYEQYF,TGTGCTTCACGGGTCGGAGTATACGAGCAGTACTTC
once,TRBV28,TRBJ2-6,.,CASRPPAWSGANVLTF,TGTGCCAGCAGGCCACCCGCGTGGTCTGGGGCCAACGTCCTGACTTTC
few,TRBV5-6,TRBJ1-6,.,CASSLRAGRNSPLHF,TGTGCCAGCAGCTTGAGGGCAGGGCGAAATTCACCCCTCCACTTT
.,TRBV5-1,TRBJ1-2,.,CASSLSPGLYGYTF,TGCGCCAGCAGCTTGTCTCCAGGCTTATATGGCTACACCTTC
once,TRBV18,TRBJ2-1,TRBD1,CASSPGTGLNNEQFF,TGTGCCAGCTCACCCGGGACAGGACTCAACAATGAGCAGTTCTTC
.,TRBV6-5,TRBJ2-7,TRBD1,CASSTLTGPYEQYF,TGTGCCAGCAGTACCCTGACAGGGCCCTACGAGCAGTACTTC
.,TRBV5-6,TRBJ2-3,.,CASTGQRSTDTQYF,TGTGCCAGCACCGGACAGCGGAGCACAGATACGCAGTATTTT
.,TRBV25-1,TRBJ2-1,TRBD1,CASTLRDRGHEQFF,TGTGCCAGCACCCTCCGGGACAGGGGACATGAGCAGTTCTTC
few,TRBV10-2,TRBJ1-6,.,CASRETGHPNSPLHF,TGCGCCAGCAGGGAAACAGGGCACCCTAATTCACCCCTCCACTTT